This T cell receptor beta chain was observed in a study of cytomegalovirus exposure and HLA in healthy donors. The CDR3 is 16 amino acids. The germline gives CDR1 ENHRY, CDR2 SYGVKD. Trimming cost V 2 bases and J 4 bases; bases outside gene matches: 6. Points from the study as a whole: About 87% or about 30% of the time was how often most TCR beta V segments were productive, according to an earlier analysis. The sole available immune exposure information was CMV serostatus. Analyses of presence and absence presupposed an approximately uniform sequencing depth across donors. Later analysis identified several of the most significant clusters that appeared linked to common viral pathogens.

Primers included in the PCR were 60 Vbeta and 13 Jbeta primers. Assay used: immunoSEQ multiplex PCR; TCRdb lists only in-frame clones, some missing. Of about 160,000 clones listed, around 69% were seen once; the top ten hold over 2.5%. Notes on this clone: The antigen is undetermined.

The sample was PBMCs. The receptor comes from a woman younger than 45 in good health and CMV-seronegative. V and J are TRBV10-3 and TRBJ2-1; 9 nucleotides agree with TRBD1. The DNA of the CDR3 is TGTGCCATCAGTGAGGATCCGGGACAGGGTTACAATGAGCAGTTCTTC. Residues: CAISEDPGQGYNEQFF.